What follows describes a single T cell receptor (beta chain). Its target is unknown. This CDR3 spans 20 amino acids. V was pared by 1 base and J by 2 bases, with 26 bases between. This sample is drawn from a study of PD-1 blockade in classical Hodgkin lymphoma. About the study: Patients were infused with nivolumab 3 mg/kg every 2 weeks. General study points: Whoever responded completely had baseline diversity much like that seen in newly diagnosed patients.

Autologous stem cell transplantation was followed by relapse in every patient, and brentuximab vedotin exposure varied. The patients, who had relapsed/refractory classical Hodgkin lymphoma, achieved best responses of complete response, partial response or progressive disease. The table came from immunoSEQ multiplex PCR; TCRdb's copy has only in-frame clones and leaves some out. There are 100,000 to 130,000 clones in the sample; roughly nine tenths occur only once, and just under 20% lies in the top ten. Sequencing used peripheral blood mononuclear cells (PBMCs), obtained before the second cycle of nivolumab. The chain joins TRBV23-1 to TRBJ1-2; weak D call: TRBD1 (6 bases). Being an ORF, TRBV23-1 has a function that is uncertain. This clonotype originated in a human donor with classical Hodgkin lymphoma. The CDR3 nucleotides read TGCGCCAGCAGTCAATGGGGCCTCGGCCGACGGGGGCGGCCCAACTATGGCTACACCTTC. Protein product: CASSQWGLGRRGRPNYGYTF.